The 2 T cell receptor beta chains in this list originate from one sample, sequenced in a study of shared clonotypes between healthy human individuals. The repertoire was sequenced with immunoSEQ multiplex PCR; TCRdb's copy has only in-frame clones and lacks some. The sample has about 2.4 million clones; about 92% are singletons. The sample comprised naive CD4+ T cells sorted from blood. The subset: CD45RA+ positively selected. These receptors all come from a man between 18 and 35 years old in good health.

CDR3 sequence (DNA): TGTGCCAGCTCACCACCGGGACAGGGGCCTGAAAAACTGTTTTTT. Encoded protein: CASSPPGQGPEKLFF. This chain joins TRBV18 and TRBJ1-4, with TRBD1 matching over 10 bases. Germline trimming cut 0 bases from V and 7 bases from J; bases unmatched to any gene: 2. The CDR3 length is 15 residues. The V gene's germline CDR1 is KGHSH and CDR2 LQKENI. The entire variable domain, with the rest obtained from reference TRBV18 and TRBJ1-4, is as follows: NAGVMQNPRHLVRRRGQEARLRCSPMKGHSHVYWYRQLPEEGLKFMVYLQKENIIDESGMPKERFSAEFPKEGPSILRIQQVVRGDSAAYFCASSPPGQGPEKLFFGSGTQLSVL.

The chain joins TRBV5-1 to TRBJ2-5; 7 nucleotides align to TRBD1. V trimming: 7 bases; J trimming: 5 bases; junction bases outside the gene matches: 11. This CDR3 is 14 amino acids long. Germline V gene lookup returns CDR1 SGHRS and CDR2 YFSETQ. The CDR3 reads CASGSPTGPETQYF. CDR3 coding DNA: TGCGCCAGCGGATCCCCGACAGGGCCGGAGACCCAGTACTTC.